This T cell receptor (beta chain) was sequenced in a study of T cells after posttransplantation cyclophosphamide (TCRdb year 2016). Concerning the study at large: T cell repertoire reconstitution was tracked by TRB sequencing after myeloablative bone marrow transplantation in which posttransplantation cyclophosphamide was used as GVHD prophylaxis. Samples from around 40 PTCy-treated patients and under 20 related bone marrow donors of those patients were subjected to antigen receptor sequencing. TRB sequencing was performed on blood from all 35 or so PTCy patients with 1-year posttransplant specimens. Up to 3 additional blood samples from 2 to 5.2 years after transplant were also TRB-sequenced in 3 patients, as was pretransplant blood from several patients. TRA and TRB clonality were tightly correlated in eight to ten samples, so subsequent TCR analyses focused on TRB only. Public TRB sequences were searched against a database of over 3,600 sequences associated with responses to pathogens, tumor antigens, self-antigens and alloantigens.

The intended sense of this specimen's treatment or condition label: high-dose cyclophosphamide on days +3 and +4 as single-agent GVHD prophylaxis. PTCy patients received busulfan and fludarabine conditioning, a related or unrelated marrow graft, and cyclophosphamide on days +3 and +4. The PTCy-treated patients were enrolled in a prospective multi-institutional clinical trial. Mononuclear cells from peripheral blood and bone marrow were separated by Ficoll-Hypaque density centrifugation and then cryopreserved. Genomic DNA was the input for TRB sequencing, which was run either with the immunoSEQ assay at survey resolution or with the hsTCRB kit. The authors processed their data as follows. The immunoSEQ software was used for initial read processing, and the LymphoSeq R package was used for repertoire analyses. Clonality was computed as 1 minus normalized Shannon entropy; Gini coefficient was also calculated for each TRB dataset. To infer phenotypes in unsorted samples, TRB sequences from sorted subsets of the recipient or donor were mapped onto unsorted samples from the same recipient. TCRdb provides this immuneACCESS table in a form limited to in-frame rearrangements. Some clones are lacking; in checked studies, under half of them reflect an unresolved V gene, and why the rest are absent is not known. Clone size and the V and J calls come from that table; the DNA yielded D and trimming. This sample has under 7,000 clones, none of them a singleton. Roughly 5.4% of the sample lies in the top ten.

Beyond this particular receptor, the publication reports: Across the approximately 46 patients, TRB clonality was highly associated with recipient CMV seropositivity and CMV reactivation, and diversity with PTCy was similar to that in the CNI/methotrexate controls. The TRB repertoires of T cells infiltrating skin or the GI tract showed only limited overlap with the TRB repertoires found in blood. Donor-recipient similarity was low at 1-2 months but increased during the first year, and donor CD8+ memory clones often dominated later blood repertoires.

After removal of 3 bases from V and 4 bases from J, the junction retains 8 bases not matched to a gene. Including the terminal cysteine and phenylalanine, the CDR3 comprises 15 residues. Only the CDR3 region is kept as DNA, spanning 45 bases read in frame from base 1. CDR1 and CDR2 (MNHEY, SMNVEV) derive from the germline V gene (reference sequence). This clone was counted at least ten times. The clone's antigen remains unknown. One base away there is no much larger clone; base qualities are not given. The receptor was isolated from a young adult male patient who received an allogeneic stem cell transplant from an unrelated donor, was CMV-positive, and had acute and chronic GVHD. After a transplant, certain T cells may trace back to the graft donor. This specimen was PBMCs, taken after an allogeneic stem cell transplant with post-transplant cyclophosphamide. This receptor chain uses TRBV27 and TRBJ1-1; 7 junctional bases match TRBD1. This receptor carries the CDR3 CASSFGQGVGTEAFF. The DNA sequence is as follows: TGTGCCAGCAGTTTCGGTCAGGGGGTGGGCACTGAAGCTTTCTTT.